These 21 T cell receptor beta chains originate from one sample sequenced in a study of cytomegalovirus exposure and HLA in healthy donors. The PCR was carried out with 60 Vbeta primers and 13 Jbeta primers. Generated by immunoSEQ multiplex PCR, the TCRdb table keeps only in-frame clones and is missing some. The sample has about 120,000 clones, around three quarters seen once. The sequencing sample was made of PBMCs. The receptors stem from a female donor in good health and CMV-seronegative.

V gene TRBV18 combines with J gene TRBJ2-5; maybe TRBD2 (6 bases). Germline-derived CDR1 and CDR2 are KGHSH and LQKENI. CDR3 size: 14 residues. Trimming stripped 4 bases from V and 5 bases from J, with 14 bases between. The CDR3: CASSLLRDSETQYF. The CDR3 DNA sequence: TGTGCCAGCTCACTTCTCCGGGACTCGGAGACCCAGTACTTC.

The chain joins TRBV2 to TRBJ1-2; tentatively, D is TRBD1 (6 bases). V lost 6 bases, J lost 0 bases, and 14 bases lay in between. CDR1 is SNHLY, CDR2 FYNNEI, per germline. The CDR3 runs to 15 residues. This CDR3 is CASSVGTLANYGYTF. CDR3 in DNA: TGTGCCAGCAGCGTGGGGACACTAGCTAACTATGGCTACACCTTC.

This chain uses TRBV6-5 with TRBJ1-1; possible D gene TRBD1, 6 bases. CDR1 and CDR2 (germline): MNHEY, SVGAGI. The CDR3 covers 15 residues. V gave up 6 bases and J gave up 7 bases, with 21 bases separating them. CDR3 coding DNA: TGTGCCAGCAGGACCCTAGGGGGGGCGCTCGGTGAAGCTTTCTTT. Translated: CASRTLGGALGEAFF.

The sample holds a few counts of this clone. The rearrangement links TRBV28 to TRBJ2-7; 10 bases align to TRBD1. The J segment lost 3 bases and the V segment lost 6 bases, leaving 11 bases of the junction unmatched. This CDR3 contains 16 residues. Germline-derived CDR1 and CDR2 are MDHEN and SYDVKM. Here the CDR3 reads CASRYRGGQGIYEQYF. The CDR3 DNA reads TGTGCCAGCAGGTACCGGGGGGGACAGGGGATCTACGAGCAGTACTTC.

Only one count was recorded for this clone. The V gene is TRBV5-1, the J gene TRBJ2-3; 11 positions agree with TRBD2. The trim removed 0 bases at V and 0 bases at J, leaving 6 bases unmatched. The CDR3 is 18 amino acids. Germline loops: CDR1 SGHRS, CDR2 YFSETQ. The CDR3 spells CASSLAQTSGVSTDTQYF. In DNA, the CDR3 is TGCGCCAGCAGCTTGGCCCAGACTAGCGGGGTTAGCACAGATACGCAGTATTTT.

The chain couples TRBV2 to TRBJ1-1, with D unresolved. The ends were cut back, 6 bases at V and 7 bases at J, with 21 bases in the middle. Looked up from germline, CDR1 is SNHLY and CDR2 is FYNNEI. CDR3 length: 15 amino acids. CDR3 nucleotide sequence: TGTGCCAGCAGCCCCTGGGCGGGCGGGATGAGTGAAGCTTTCTTT. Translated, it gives CASSPWAGGMSEAFF.

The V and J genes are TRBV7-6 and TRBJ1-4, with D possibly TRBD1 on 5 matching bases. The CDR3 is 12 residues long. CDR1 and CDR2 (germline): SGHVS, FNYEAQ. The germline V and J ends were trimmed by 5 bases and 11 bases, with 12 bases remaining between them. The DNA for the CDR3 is TGTGCCAGCAGCCCCCCCGGGGGGAAACTGTTTTTT. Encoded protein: CASSPPGGKLFF.

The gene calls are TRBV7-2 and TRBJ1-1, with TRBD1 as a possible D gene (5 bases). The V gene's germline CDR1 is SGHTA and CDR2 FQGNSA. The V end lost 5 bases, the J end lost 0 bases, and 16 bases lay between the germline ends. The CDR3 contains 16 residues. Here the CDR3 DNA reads TGTGCCAGCAGCCCTAGAACAAAGGGGATGAACACTGAAGCTTTCTTT. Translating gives CASSPRTKGMNTEAFF.

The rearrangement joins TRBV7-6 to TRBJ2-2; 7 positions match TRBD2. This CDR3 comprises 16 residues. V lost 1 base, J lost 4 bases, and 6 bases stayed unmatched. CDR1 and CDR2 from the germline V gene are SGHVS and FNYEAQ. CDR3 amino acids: CASSLVKGRGTGELFF. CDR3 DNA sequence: TGTGCCAGCAGCTTAGTAAAAGGGAGGGGCACCGGGGAGCTGTTTTTT.

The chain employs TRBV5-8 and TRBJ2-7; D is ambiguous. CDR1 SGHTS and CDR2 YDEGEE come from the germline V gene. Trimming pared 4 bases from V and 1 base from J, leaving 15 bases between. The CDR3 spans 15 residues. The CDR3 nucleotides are TGTGCCAGCAGCCCTCCCTCACACCCTTCCTACGAGCAGTACTTC. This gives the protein CASSPPSHPSYEQYF.

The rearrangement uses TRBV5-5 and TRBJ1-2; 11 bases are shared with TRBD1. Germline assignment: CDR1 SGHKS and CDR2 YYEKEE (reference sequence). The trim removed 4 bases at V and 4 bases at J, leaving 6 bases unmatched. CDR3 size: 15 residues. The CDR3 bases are TGTGCCAGCAGCGCCGGACAGGGGGCGTTCTATGGCTACACCTTC. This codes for CASSAGQGAFYGYTF.

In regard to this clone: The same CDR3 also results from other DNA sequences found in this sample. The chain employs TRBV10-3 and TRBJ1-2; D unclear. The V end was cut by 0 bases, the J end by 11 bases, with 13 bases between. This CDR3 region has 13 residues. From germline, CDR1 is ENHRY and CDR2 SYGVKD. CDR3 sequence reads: CAISESGALGYTF. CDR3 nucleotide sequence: TGTGCCATCAGTGAGTCCGGAGCGCTCGGGTACACCTTC.

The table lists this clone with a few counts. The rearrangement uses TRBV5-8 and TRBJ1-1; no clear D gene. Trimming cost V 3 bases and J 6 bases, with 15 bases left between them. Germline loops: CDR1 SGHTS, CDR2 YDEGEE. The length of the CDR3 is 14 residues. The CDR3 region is CASSSAGLGSEAFF. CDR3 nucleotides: TGTGCCAGCAGCTCGGCGGGCCTCGGCTCTGAAGCTTTCTTT.

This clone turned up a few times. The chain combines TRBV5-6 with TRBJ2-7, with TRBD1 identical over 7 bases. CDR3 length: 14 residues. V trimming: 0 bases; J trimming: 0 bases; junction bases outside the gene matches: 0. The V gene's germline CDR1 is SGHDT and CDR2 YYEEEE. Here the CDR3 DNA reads TGTGCCAGCAGCTTGGGGGACAGCTCCTACGAGCAGTACTTC. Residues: CASSLGDSSYEQYF.

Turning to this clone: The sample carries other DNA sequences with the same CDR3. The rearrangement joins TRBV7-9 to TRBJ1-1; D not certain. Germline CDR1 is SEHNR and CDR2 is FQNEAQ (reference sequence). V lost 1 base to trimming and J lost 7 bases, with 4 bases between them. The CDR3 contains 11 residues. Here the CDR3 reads CASSLGGEAFF. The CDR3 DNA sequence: TGTGCCAGCAGCTTAGGCGGTGAAGCTTTCTTT.

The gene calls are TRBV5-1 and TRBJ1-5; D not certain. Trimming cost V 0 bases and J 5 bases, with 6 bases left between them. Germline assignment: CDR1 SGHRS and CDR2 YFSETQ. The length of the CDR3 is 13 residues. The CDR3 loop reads CASSLGEDQPQHF. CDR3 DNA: TGCGCCAGCAGCTTGGGGGAGGATCAGCCCCAGCATTTT.

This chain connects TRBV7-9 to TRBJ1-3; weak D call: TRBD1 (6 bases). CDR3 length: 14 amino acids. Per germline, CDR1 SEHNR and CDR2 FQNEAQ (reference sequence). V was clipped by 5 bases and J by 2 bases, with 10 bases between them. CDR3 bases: TGTGCCAGCAGCAGAACAGGGACTGGAAACACCATATATTTT. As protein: CASSRTGTGNTIYF. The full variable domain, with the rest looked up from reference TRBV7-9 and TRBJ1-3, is DTGVSQNPRHKITKRGQNVTFRCDPISEHNRLYWYRQTLGQGPEFLTYFQNEAQLEKSRLLSDRFSAERPKGSFSTLEIQRTEQGDSAMYLCASSRTGTGNTIYFGEGSWLTVV.

CDR3 DNA: TGTGCTAGTGGTTTAGCATATCAGCCCCAGCATTTT. Residues: CASGLAYQPQHF. The genes are TRBV12-5 and TRBJ1-5; no firm D call. Per the germline V gene, CDR1 is LGHNT and CDR2 is FRNRAP. This CDR3 has 12 residues. The germline V and J ends were trimmed by 3 bases and 5 bases, with 5 bases remaining between them. The entire variable domain, with the rest obtained from reference TRBV12-5 and TRBJ1-5, is as follows: DARVTQTPRHKVTEMGQEVTMRCQPILGHNTVFWYRQTMMQGLELLAYFRNRAPLDDSGMPKDRFSAEMPDATLATLKIQPSEPRDSAVYFCASGLAYQPQHFGDGTRLSIL.

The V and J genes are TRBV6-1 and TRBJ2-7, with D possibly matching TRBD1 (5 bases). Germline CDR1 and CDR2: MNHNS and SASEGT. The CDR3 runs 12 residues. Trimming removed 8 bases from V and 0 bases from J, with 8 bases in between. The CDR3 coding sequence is TGTGCCAGCGGGGCCTACTCCTACGAGCAGTACTTC. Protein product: CASGAYSYEQYF.

CDR3 in amino acids: CASSYSSTGYNEQFF. CDR3 DNA: TGTGCCAGCAGTTACTCGTCTACAGGGTACAATGAGCAGTTCTTC. The rearrangement joins TRBV6-5 to TRBJ2-1, with D possibly being TRBD1 (6 bases). Trimming cost V 0 bases and J 4 bases, with 10 bases left between them. The CDR3 loop spans 15 amino acids. The germline V gene has CDR1 MNHEY and CDR2 SVGAGI.

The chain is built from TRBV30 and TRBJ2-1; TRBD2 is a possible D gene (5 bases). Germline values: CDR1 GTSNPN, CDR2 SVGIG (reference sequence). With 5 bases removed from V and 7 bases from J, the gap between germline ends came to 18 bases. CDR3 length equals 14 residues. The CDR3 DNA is TGTGCCTGGGACCCTCTCACCCCGGGAAATGAGCAGTTCTTC. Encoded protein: CAWDPLTPGNEQFF.